Listed below are T cell receptor beta chains from one sample, sequenced in a study of OX40 agonist ivuxolimab in advanced cancers. Profiling relied on immunoSEQ multiplex PCR, and the TCRdb table lists in-frame clones only, not all of them. The repertoire holds tens of thousands of clones, more than 85% seen once, with around 18% in the top ten. Sequencing used CD4+ or CD8+ T cells sorted from blood, obtained in a trial of the OX40 agonist ivuxolimab. These receptors originate from an adult with an advanced solid tumor such as melanoma, head and neck, liver or kidney cancer. Both conserved end residues are part of each CDR3. The order of the fields is clone size, V gene, J gene, D gene, CDR3 DNA, CDR3 protein. The D gene is left open where the match is weak. Size is omitted from some rows. Given values are once, few, many or a class for expanded clones.

abundance: -
v_gene: TRBV7-9
j_gene: TRBJ1-1
d_gene: TRBD1
CDR3nt: TGTGCCAGCAGCAATAGGGTGGTACAGGGGGCAACTGAAGCTTTCTTT
CDR3aa: CASSNRVVQGATEAFF

abundance: -
v_gene: TRBV25-1
j_gene: TRBJ1-1
d_gene: -
CDR3nt: TGTGCCAGCAGTGGGGACAATCTCTACACTGAAGCTTTCTTT
CDR3aa: CASSGDNLYTEAFF

abundance: -
v_gene: TRBV28
j_gene: TRBJ1-2
d_gene: TRBD1
CDR3nt: TGTGCCAGCAGCCAAGCCGGGACAGGGGGCATACTTTCCTATGGCTACACCTTC
CDR3aa: CASSQAGTGGILSYGYTF

abundance: -
v_gene: TRBV6-5
j_gene: TRBJ1-1
d_gene: -
CDR3nt: TGTGCCAGCAGTACTGTTCTTGTGACTGAAGCTTTCTTT
CDR3aa: CASSTVLVTEAFF

abundance: -
v_gene: TRBV2
j_gene: TRBJ2-6
d_gene: TRBD2
CDR3nt: TGTGCCAGCAGTTTCCGTTCTAGCGGGGGGGCTGGGGCCAACGTCCTGACTTTC
CDR3aa: CASSFRSSGGAGANVLTF

abundance: few
v_gene: TRBV30
j_gene: TRBJ2-3
d_gene: TRBD2
CDR3nt: TGTGCCTGGAGTTTTAGCGGGGCGTCTGGAGATACGCAGTATTTT
CDR3aa: CAWSFSGASGDTQYF

abundance: -
v_gene: TRBV29-1
j_gene: TRBJ2-7
d_gene: -
CDR3nt: TGCAGCGTGTGGGCAGCCTACGAGCAGTACTTC
CDR3aa: CSVWAAYEQYF

abundance: -
v_gene: TRBV28
j_gene: TRBJ2-3
d_gene: TRBD2
CDR3nt: TGTGCCAGCAGCCTGGACACGGGGGGGACAGATACGCAGTATTTT
CDR3aa: CASSLDTGGTDTQYF

abundance: few
v_gene: TRBV2
j_gene: TRBJ2-1
d_gene: -
CDR3nt: TGTGCCAGCAGTGAAGCGCTTGGAGCCCCGTACAATGAGCAGTTCTTC
CDR3aa: CASSEALGAPYNEQFF

abundance: -
v_gene: TRBV4-1
j_gene: TRBJ2-5
d_gene: -
CDR3nt: TGCGCCAGCACCAGGGTCGGGAGTCGGGAGGAGACCCAGTACTTC
CDR3aa: CASTRVGSREETQYF

abundance: -
v_gene: TRBV27
j_gene: TRBJ1-1
d_gene: -
CDR3nt: TGTGCCAGCAGTTTAGGGGCCCGGGGGAACACTGAAGCTTTCTTT
CDR3aa: CASSLGARGNTEAFF

abundance: -
v_gene: TRBV23-1
j_gene: TRBJ1-4
d_gene: TRBD1
CDR3nt: TGCGCCAGCAGTCAACAGGGGGCGGGAGCTAATGAAAAACTGTTTTTT
CDR3aa: CASSQQGAGANEKLFF

abundance: -
v_gene: TRBV19
j_gene: TRBJ1-5
d_gene: -
CDR3nt: TGTGCCAGTAGTGTTGACTGGGGCGATCAGCCCCAGCATTTT
CDR3aa: CASSVDWGDQPQHF

abundance: -
v_gene: TRBV11-2
j_gene: TRBJ2-7
d_gene: TRBD2
CDR3nt: TGTGCCAGCAGCTTAGAGGCTAGCGGGGGATACGAGCAGTACTTC
CDR3aa: CASSLEASGGYEQYF

abundance: few
v_gene: TRBV12-5
j_gene: TRBJ2-7
d_gene: -
CDR3nt: TGTGCTAGTGGTAACTCCGGGATATACGAGCAGTACTTC
CDR3aa: CASGNSGIYEQYF

abundance: -
v_gene: TRBV7-9
j_gene: TRBJ1-4
d_gene: -
CDR3nt: TGTGCCAGCAGCTTAGGGCCCAGGGACGCAACTAATGAAAAACTGTTTTTT
CDR3aa: CASSLGPRDATNEKLFF

abundance: -
v_gene: TRBV20-1
j_gene: TRBJ2-7
d_gene: -
CDR3nt: TGCAGTGCTAGAATGGGATACGAGCAGTACTTC
CDR3aa: CSARMGYEQYF

abundance: -
v_gene: TRBV10-3
j_gene: TRBJ2-2
d_gene: TRBD1
CDR3nt: TGTGCCATCAGGACAGGGGCCGGGGAGCTGTTTTTT
CDR3aa: CAIRTGAGELFF

abundance: -
v_gene: TRBV5-6
j_gene: TRBJ1-6
d_gene: -
CDR3nt: TGTGCCAGCAGCTTGTTGGGCCGGGATAATTCACCCCTCCACTTT
CDR3aa: CASSLLGRDNSPLHF

abundance: once
v_gene: TRBV28
j_gene: TRBJ1-3
d_gene: -
CDR3nt: TGTGCCAGCACTCCCCGGGGGTTTAGTCACGGAAACACCATATATTTT
CDR3aa: CASTPRGFSHGNTIYF

abundance: -
v_gene: TRBV28
j_gene: TRBJ1-2
d_gene: -
CDR3nt: TGTGCCAGCAGTTGGGATCCTGGACGTGGCTACACCTTC
CDR3aa: CASSWDPGRGYTF

abundance: -
v_gene: TRBV13
j_gene: TRBJ2-1
d_gene: -
CDR3nt: TGTGCCAGCAGCCATACCCGAAGGGAGCAGTTCTTC
CDR3aa: CASSHTRREQFF

abundance: once
v_gene: TRBV7-2
j_gene: TRBJ2-3
d_gene: -
CDR3nt: TGTGCCAGCAGCTTAGGATCCGCGGCCACAGATACGCAGTATTTT
CDR3aa: CASSLGSAATDTQYF

abundance: once
v_gene: TRBV7-6
j_gene: TRBJ2-7
d_gene: -
CDR3nt: TGTGCCAGCCGGTCGTCCTACGAGCAGTACTTC
CDR3aa: CASRSSYEQYF

abundance: -
v_gene: TRBV7-9
j_gene: TRBJ2-7
d_gene: TRBD1
CDR3nt: TGTGCCAGCAGCGCCGGGGACAGGGGGACTCTCCTATGGTTAGGCGAGCAGTACTTC
CDR3aa: CASSAGDRGTLLWLGEQYF

abundance: -
v_gene: TRBV7-9
j_gene: TRBJ1-5
d_gene: -
CDR3nt: TGTGCCAGCAGCTTAGGGTTCAATCAGCCCCAGCATTTT
CDR3aa: CASSLGFNQPQHF

abundance: -
v_gene: TRBV28
j_gene: TRBJ2-7
d_gene: -
CDR3nt: TGTGCCAGCAGTTTAAGGTCGGCGCCGCCCTACGAGCAGTACTTC
CDR3aa: CASSLRSAPPYEQYF

abundance: -
v_gene: TRBV4-2
j_gene: TRBJ2-1
d_gene: TRBD2
CDR3nt: TGTGCCAGCAGCCAGAATCTAGCGGGAGTGGGGTATTTCAATGAGCAGTTCTTC
CDR3aa: CASSQNLAGVGYFNEQFF

abundance: -
v_gene: TRBV7-2
j_gene: TRBJ2-5
d_gene: -
CDR3nt: TGTGCCAGCCAGGACTGGGCAAAGACCCAGTACTTC
CDR3aa: CASQDWAKTQYF

abundance: -
v_gene: TRBV2
j_gene: TRBJ2-1
d_gene: -
CDR3nt: TGTGCCAGCAGCACAGGATCCAATGAGCAGTTCTTC
CDR3aa: CASSTGSNEQFF

abundance: -
v_gene: TRBV11-3
j_gene: TRBJ2-4
d_gene: TRBD1
CDR3nt: TGTGCCAGCAGCTCATATCGGGACAGCGAAAGGGACATTCAGTACTTC
CDR3aa: CASSSYRDSERDIQYF

abundance: -
v_gene: TRBV13
j_gene: TRBJ2-5
d_gene: TRBD2
CDR3nt: TGTGCCAGCAGCTTCCTAGCTAGCGGTCAAGAGACCCAGTACTTC
CDR3aa: CASSFLASGQETQYF

abundance: -
v_gene: TRBV7-8
j_gene: TRBJ2-4
d_gene: -
CDR3nt: TGTGCCAGCAGCTTGGGGGGCGGATACATTCAGTACTTC
CDR3aa: CASSLGGGYIQYF

abundance: -
v_gene: TRBV19
j_gene: TRBJ1-3
d_gene: TRBD1
CDR3nt: TGTGCCATTCCGACAGGGGACAGCTCTGGAAACACCATATATTTT
CDR3aa: CAIPTGDSSGNTIYF

abundance: -
v_gene: TRBV11-3
j_gene: TRBJ2-7
d_gene: -
CDR3nt: TGTGCCAGCAGCTTAACCCCCTACGAGCAGTACTTC
CDR3aa: CASSLTPYEQYF

abundance: once
v_gene: TRBV7-9
j_gene: TRBJ1-4
d_gene: -
CDR3nt: TGTGCCAGCAGCTTAGCGGACGGGTGGGATGAAAAACTGTTTTTT
CDR3aa: CASSLADGWDEKLFF

abundance: -
v_gene: TRBV18
j_gene: TRBJ2-3
d_gene: TRBD2
CDR3nt: TGTGCCACCTGGGATAGCGGGAGTCGAGGCACAGATACGCAGTATTTT
CDR3aa: CATWDSGSRGTDTQYF

abundance: -
v_gene: TRBV27
j_gene: TRBJ2-1
d_gene: TRBD2
CDR3nt: TGTGCCACCGTCGGGGGGGGCTTCAATGAGCAGTTCTTC
CDR3aa: CATVGGGFNEQFF

abundance: -
v_gene: TRBV19
j_gene: TRBJ1-1
d_gene: -
CDR3nt: TGTGCCAGTAGCACGCGTACAGAGGGGCTGAACACTGAAGCTTTCTTT
CDR3aa: CASSTRTEGLNTEAFF

abundance: few
v_gene: TRBV21-1
j_gene: TRBJ1-1
d_gene: -
CDR3nt: TGTGCCAGCAGAGCTGATGAAGCTTTCTTT
CDR3aa: CASRADEAFF

abundance: once
v_gene: TRBV29-1
j_gene: TRBJ1-2
d_gene: -
CDR3nt: TGCAGCGCTACGGGGGGCTTGTTGGAACCGCTCTATGGCTACACCTTC
CDR3aa: CSATGGLLEPLYGYTF

abundance: -
v_gene: TRBV28
j_gene: TRBJ2-6
d_gene: TRBD2
CDR3nt: TGTGCCAGCAGGGGTACCGTCTGGACAGGAGTTCCGGGACTAGCGGGATCTGGGGCCAACGTCCTGACTTTC
CDR3aa: CASRGTVWTGVPGLAGSGANVLTF

abundance: few
v_gene: TRBV5-8
j_gene: TRBJ2-1
d_gene: -
CDR3nt: TGTGCCAGCAGCTTGGCTCTCAGATGGAATACTGACAATGAGCAGTTCTTC
CDR3aa: CASSLALRWNTDNEQFF

abundance: -
v_gene: TRBV6-5
j_gene: TRBJ2-3
d_gene: TRBD2
CDR3nt: TGTGCCAGCAGTTACGGGGCGGCGGGGGGTCTGTATACGCAGTATTTT
CDR3aa: CASSYGAAGGLYTQYF

abundance: -
v_gene: TRBV7-6
j_gene: TRBJ2-7
d_gene: TRBD2
CDR3nt: TGTGCCAGCAGCTTAGCGCACCCCGGGACTAGCGGGTTCTACGAGCAGTACTTC
CDR3aa: CASSLAHPGTSGFYEQYF

abundance: -
v_gene: TRBV4-1
j_gene: TRBJ1-5
d_gene: -
CDR3nt: TGCGCCAGCAGCCAAGGAGGGAGCAATCAGCCCCAGCATTTT
CDR3aa: CASSQGGSNQPQHF

abundance: -
v_gene: TRBV4-1
j_gene: TRBJ2-5
d_gene: TRBD1
CDR3nt: TGCGCCAGCAGCCACCGCCCAGGGGGAGCGACAGGGGGCGAGACCCAGTACTTC
CDR3aa: CASSHRPGGATGGETQYF

abundance: -
v_gene: TRBV15
j_gene: TRBJ1-2
d_gene: -
CDR3nt: TGTGCCACCAGCGGTTGGAGGACCGATTCTTATGGCTACACCTTC
CDR3aa: CATSGWRTDSYGYTF

abundance: -
v_gene: TRBV6-5
j_gene: TRBJ2-7
d_gene: TRBD2
CDR3nt: TGTGCCAGCAGTTACTCCACTAGCGCCTACGAGCAGTACTTC
CDR3aa: CASSYSTSAYEQYF

abundance: -
v_gene: TRBV5-1
j_gene: TRBJ2-7
d_gene: -
CDR3nt: TGCGCCAGCAGCTTGGGGGGTAGAACCCTTGACGAGCAGTACTTC
CDR3aa: CASSLGGRTLDEQYF

abundance: -
v_gene: TRBV5-6
j_gene: TRBJ2-1
d_gene: TRBD2
CDR3nt: TGTGCCAGCAGCCACCAGACTAGCGGAAATTACAATGAGCAGTTCTTC
CDR3aa: CASSHQTSGNYNEQFF

abundance: -
v_gene: TRBV19
j_gene: TRBJ1-1
d_gene: -
CDR3nt: TGTGCCAGTAGTCCCCCCGGGGACTGGACTGAAGCTTTCTTT
CDR3aa: CASSPPGDWTEAFF

abundance: -
v_gene: TRBV7-9
j_gene: TRBJ2-7
d_gene: -
CDR3nt: TGTGCCAGCAGCTTGACAGGTTCGGCCTACGAGCAGTACTTC
CDR3aa: CASSLTGSAYEQYF

abundance: hyperexpanded
v_gene: TRBV11-2
j_gene: TRBJ1-2
d_gene: TRBD1
CDR3nt: TGTGCCAGCAGCTTAGTTTTCGGGCAGGGGGTCTTTGGTGATGGCTACACCTTC
CDR3aa: CASSLVFGQGVFGDGYTF

abundance: -
v_gene: TRBV19
j_gene: TRBJ2-1
d_gene: -
CDR3nt: TGTGCCAGTAGTATATCTTCCATGGGGCGGAAGTACAATGAGCAGTTCTTC
CDR3aa: CASSISSMGRKYNEQFF